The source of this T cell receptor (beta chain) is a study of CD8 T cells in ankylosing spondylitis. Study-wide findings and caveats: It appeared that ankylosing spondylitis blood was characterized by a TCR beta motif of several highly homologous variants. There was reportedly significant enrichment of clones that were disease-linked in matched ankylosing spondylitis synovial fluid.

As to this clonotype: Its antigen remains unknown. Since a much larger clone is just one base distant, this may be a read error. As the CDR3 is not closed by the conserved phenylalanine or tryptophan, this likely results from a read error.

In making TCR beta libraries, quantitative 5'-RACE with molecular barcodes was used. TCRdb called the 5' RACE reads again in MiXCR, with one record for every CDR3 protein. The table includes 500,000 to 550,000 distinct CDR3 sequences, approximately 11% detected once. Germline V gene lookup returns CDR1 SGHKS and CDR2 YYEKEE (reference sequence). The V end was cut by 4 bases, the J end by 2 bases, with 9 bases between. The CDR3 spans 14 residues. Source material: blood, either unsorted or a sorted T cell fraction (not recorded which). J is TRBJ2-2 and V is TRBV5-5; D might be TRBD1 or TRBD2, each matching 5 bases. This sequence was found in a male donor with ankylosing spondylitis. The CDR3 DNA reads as TGTGCCAGCAGCCCGGGACCCAACACCGGGGAGCTGTTTTGT. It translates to CASSPGPNTGELFC.